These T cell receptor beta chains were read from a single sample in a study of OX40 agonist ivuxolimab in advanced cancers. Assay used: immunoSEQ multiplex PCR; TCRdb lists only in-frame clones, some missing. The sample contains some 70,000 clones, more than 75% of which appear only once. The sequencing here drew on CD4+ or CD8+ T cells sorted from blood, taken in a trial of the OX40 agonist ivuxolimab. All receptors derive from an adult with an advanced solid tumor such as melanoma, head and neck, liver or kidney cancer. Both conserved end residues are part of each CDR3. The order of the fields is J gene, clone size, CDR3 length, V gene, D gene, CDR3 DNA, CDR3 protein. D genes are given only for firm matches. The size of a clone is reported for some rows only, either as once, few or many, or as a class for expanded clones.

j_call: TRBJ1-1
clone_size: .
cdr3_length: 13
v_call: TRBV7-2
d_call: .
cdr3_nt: TGTGCCAGCAGCGCCGGACAGAACACTGAAGCTTTCTTT
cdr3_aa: CASSAGQNTEAFF

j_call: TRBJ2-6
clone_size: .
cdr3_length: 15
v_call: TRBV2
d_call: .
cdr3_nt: TGTGCCAGCCACGGGGGCAAGGCTGGGGCCAACGTCCTGACTTTC
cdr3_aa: CASHGGKAGANVLTF

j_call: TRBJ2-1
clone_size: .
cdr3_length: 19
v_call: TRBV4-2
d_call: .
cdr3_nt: TGTGCCAGCAGCCGCAAGACAGGAACGGGCCTGACTAGTCCTCGTGAGCAGTTCTTC
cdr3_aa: CASSRKTGTGLTSPREQFF

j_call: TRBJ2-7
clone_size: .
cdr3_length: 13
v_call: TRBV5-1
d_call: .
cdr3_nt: TGCGCCAGCAGCTTATTTCCGGCCTACGAGCAGTACTTC
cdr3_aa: CASSLFPAYEQYF

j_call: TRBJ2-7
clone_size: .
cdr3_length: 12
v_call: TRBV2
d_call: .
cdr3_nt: TGTGCCAGCAGTGCTGGAACCTACGAGCAGTACTTC
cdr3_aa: CASSAGTYEQYF

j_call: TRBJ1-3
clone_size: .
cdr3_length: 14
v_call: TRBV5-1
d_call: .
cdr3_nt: TGCGCCAGCAGCCTGCACACGACGGGAAACACCATATATTTT
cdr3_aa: CASSLHTTGNTIYF

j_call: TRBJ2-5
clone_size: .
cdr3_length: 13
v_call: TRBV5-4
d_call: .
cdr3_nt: TGTGCCAGCAGCCCCCAGGGACGTGAGACCCAGTACTTC
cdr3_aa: CASSPQGRETQYF

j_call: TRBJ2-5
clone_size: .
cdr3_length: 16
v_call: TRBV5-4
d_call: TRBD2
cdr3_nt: TGTGCCAGCAGGGGACTAGCGGAAGGGCCTAAAGAGACCCAGTACTTC
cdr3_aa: CASRGLAEGPKETQYF

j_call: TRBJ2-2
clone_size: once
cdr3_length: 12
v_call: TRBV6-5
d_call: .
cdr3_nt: TGTGCCAGCAGTTTCGGCACCGGGGAGCTGTTTTTT
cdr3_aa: CASSFGTGELFF

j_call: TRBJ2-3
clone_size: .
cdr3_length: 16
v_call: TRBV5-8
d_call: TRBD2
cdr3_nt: TGTGCCAGCAGCTTGGGGGCTAGCGGGATCACAGATACGCAGTATTTT
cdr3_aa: CASSLGASGITDTQYF

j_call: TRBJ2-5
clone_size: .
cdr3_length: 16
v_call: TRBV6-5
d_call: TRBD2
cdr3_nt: TGTGCCAGCAGTTACTTTGGGACTACCCGCGCGAGGACCCAGTACTTC
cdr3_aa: CASSYFGTTRARTQYF

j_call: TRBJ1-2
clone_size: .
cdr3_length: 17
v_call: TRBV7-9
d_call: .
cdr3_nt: TGTGCCAGCAGCACCCCCCGGTTGGGTGGGATGAACTATGGCTACACCTTC
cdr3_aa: CASSTPRLGGMNYGYTF

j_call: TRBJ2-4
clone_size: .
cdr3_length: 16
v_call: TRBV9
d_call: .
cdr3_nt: TGTGCCAGCAGCGTAGGGGCTGGGGTAGCCAAAAACATTCAGTACTTC
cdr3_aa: CASSVGAGVAKNIQYF

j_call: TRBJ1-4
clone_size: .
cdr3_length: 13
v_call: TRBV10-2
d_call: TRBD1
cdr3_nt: TGCGCCAGCAGGCAGGGGGCGGGGGAAAAACTGTTTTTT
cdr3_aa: CASRQGAGEKLFF

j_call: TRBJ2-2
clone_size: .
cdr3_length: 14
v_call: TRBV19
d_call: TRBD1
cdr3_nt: TGTGCCAGTAGTATAACAGGGGTTGCCGGGGAGCTGTTTTTT
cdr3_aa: CASSITGVAGELFF

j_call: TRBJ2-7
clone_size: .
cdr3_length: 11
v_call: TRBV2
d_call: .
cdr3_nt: TGTGCCAGCAAAGAAGGAGGGTCGCAGTACTTC
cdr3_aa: CASKEGGSQYF

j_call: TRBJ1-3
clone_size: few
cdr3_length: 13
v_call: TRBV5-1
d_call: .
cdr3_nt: TGCGCCAGCGGGGATGGCTCTGGAAACACCATATATTTT
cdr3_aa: CASGDGSGNTIYF

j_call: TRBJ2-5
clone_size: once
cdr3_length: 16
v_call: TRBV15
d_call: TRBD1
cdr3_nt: TGTGCCACCAGCAGAGAGGGACAGGGACTCCAAGAGACCCAGTACTTC
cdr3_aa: CATSREGQGLQETQYF

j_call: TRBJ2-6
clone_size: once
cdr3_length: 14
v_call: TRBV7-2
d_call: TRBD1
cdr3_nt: TGTGCCAGCAGCTTAGACAGGGGAGCCAACGTCCTGACTTTC
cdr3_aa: CASSLDRGANVLTF

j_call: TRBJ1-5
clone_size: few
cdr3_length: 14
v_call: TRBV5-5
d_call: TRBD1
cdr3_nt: TGTGCCAGCAGCTCTGGGACAGGGGGGAACCCCCAGCATTTT
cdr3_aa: CASSSGTGGNPQHF

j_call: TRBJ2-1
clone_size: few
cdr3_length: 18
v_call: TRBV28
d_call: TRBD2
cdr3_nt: TGTGCCAGCAGTTTAGCTTTTTTAGCGGGAATCTCCTACAATGAGCAGTTCTTC
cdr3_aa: CASSLAFLAGISYNEQFF

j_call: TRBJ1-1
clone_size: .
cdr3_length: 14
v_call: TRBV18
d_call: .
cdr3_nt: TGTGCCAGCTCATCAGTACAGGGACGCACTGAAGCTTTCTTT
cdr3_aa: CASSSVQGRTEAFF

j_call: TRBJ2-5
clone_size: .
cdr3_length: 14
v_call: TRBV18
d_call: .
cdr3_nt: TGTGCCAGCTCACCTACAGGGACTCGGGAGACCCAGTACTTC
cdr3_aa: CASSPTGTRETQYF

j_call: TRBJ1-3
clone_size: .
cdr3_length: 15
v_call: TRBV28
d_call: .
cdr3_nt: TGTGCCAGCAGCCTCGGACAGTTCTCTGGAAACACCATATATTTT
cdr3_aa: CASSLGQFSGNTIYF

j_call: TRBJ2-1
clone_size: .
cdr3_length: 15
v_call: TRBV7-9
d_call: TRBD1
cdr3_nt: TGTGCCAGCAGCCAACTGACAGGGGCCTACAATGAGCAGTTCTTC
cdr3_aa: CASSQLTGAYNEQFF

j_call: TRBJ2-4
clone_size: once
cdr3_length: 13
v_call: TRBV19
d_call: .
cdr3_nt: TGTGCCAGTGGGGGGGCTGCCAAAAACATTCAGTACTTC
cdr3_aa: CASGGAAKNIQYF

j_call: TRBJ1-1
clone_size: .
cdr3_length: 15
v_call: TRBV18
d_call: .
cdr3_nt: TGTGCCAGCTCACCACGAATACAGGTGAACACTGAAGCTTTCTTT
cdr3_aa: CASSPRIQVNTEAFF

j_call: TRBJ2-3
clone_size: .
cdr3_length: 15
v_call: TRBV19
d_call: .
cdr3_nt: TGTGCCAGTAGCCTAGGACTTACTCTCACAGATACGCAGTATTTT
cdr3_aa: CASSLGLTLTDTQYF

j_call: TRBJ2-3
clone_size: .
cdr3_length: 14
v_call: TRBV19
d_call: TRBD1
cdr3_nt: TGTGCCAGTAGAGGGACAGGGAGCACAGATACGCAGTATTTT
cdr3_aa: CASRGTGSTDTQYF

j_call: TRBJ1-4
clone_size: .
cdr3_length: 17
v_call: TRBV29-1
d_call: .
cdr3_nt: TGCAGCGTTCTTTTGGCCCGGGGCCTATCAACTAATGAAAAACTGTTTTTT
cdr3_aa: CSVLLARGLSTNEKLFF

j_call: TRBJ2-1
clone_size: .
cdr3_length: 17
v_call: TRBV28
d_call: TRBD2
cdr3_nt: TGTGCCAGCAGTAGTATAGCGGGAGGGAAGACCTACAATGAGCAGTTCTTC
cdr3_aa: CASSSIAGGKTYNEQFF

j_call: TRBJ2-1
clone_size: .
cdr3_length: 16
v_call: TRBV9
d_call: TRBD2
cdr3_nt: TGTGCCAGCAGCGTAGGACGCGGGAGGTCCTACAATGAGCAGTTCTTC
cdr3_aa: CASSVGRGRSYNEQFF

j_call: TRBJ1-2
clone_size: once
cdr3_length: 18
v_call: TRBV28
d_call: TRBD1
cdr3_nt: TGTGCCAGCAGACGGATAGGGACAGGGGGAGAGGGGTACTATGGCTACACCTTC
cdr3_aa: CASRRIGTGGEGYYGYTF

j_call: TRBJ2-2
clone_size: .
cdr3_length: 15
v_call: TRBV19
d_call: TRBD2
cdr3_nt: TGTGCCAGTCGACTAGCGGGAGTTTACACCGGGGAGCTGTTTTTT
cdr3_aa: CASRLAGVYTGELFF

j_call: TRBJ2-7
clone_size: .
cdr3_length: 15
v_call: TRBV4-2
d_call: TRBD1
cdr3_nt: TGTGCCAGCAGCCAGACAGGGGGGGGCTCCTACGAGCAGTACTTC
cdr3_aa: CASSQTGGGSYEQYF

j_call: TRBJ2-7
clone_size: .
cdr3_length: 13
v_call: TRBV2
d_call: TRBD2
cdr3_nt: TGTGCCAGCAAGGGTCTAGCGGTCTACGAGCAGTACTTC
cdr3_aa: CASKGLAVYEQYF

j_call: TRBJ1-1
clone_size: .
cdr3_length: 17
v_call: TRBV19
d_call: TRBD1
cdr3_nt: TGTGCCAGTAGTATAGGAGGGGCAGGGGGAGTATTCACTGAAGCTTTCTTT
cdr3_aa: CASSIGGAGGVFTEAFF

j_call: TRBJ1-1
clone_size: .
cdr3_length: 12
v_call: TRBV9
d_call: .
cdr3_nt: TGTGCCAGCGGGTCCAGTTTCACTGAAGCTTTCTTT
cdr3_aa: CASGSSFTEAFF

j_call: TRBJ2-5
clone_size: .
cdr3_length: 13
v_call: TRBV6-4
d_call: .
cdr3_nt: TGTGCCAGCAGTGACTCAATCCCGGAGACCCAGTACTTC
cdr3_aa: CASSDSIPETQYF

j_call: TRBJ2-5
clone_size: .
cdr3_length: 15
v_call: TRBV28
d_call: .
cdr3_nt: TGTGCCAGCAGGAGGCAAATAAACGTGGAAGAGACCCAGTACTTC
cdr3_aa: CASRRQINVEETQYF

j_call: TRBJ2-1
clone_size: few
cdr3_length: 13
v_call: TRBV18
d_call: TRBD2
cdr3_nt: TGTGCCAGCTCACCAGGACTAGACAATGAGCAGTTCTTC
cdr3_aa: CASSPGLDNEQFF

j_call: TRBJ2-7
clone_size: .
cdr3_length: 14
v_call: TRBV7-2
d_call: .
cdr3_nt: TGTGCCAGCAGCCCAAGTAGGAACTCCTACGAGCAGTACTTC
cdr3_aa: CASSPSRNSYEQYF

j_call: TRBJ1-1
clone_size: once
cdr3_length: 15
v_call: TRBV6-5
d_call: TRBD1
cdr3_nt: TGTGCCAGCAGCCCTACCTCGACAGGGCGGACTGAAGCTTTCTTT
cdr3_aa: CASSPTSTGRTEAFF

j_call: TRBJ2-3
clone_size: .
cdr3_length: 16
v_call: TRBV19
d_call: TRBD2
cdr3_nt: TGTGCCAGTAGTATTGTGTTCGGGACTAGCGGGAGTACGCAGTATTTT
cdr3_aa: CASSIVFGTSGSTQYF

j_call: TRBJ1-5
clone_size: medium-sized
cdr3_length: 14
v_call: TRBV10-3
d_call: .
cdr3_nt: TGTGCCACCGGGGGGGACGGAGTAAATCAGCCCCAGCATTTT
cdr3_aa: CATGGDGVNQPQHF

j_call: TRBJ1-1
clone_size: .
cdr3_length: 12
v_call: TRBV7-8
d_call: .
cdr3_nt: TGTGCCAGCTCGCGGGGGGAGGTTGAAGCTTTCTTT
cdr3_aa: CASSRGEVEAFF